One and the same sample provided the 14 T cell receptor beta chains below, sequenced in a study of blood T cell repertoires in COVID-19. The method was immunoSEQ multiplex PCR; TCRdb's version includes in-frame clones alone and lacks a portion of them. The sample shows 100,000 to 130,000 clones, 88% of them seen only once. Sequenced: peripheral blood. Every receptor here comes from a human donor in a cohort sampled during active COVID-19.

This chain links TRBV4-2 with TRBJ2-2; TRBD2 agrees at 7 bases. Looked up from germline, CDR1 is LGHNA and CDR2 is YNFKEQ. Trimming took 0 bases from V and 5 from J; bases not matched to a gene: 9. The CDR3 runs 17 residues. CDR3 nucleotide sequence: TGTGCCAGCAGCCAAGATGTCGGGACTACGGGAACCGGGGAGCTGTTTTTT. Translation: CASSQDVGTTGTGELFF.

This chain connects TRBV28 to TRBJ1-5, with 8 nucleotides matching TRBD1. This CDR3 spans 14 amino acids. Germline trimming cut 3 bases from V and 7 bases from J; bases unmatched to any gene: 5. The germline gives CDR1 MDHEN, CDR2 SYDVKM. In DNA form, the CDR3 reads TGTGCCAGCAGTTTTCGCAGGGGGCAACAGCCCCAGCATTTT. Protein: CASSFRRGQQPQHF.

V is TRBV4-1 and J is TRBJ2-3; 7 positions agree with TRBD2. Per the germline V gene, CDR1 is MGHRA and CDR2 is YSYEKL. Trimming took 0 bases from V and 1 from J; bases not matched to a gene: 4. This CDR3 has 16 amino acids. The CDR3 region is CASSQDSGGRTDTQYF. DNA of the CDR3: TGCGCCAGCAGCCAAGACTCGGGAGGACGCACAGATACGCAGTATTTT.

This clone has just one count. V gene TRBV27 combines with J gene TRBJ2-7, with 7 bases that match TRBD1. Per germline, CDR1 MNHEY and CDR2 SMNVEV (reference sequence). V lost 5 bases, J lost 6 bases, and 7 bases stayed unmatched. This CDR3 is built from 13 residues. CDR3 sequence: CASSPTYRGEQYF. Here the CDR3 DNA reads TGTGCCAGCAGTCCGACCTACAGGGGCGAGCAGTACTTC.

V usage is TRBV5-1 and J usage is TRBJ1-1; 7 bases line up with TRBD1. The CDR3 is made up of 13 amino acids. Germline V CDR1 and CDR2: SGHRS, YFSETQ. V lost 2 bases, J lost 5 bases, and 3 bases stayed unmatched. CDR3 loop: CASSLTGETEAFF. The CDR3 DNA follows: TGCGCCAGCAGCTTAACAGGGGAGACTGAAGCTTTCTTT.

The V call is TRBV6-5, the J call TRBJ2-7; a possible D gene is TRBD2 (6 bases). Trimming cost V 6 bases and J 1 base, with 16 bases left between them. This CDR3 comprises 15 residues. Germline CDR1 and CDR2: MNHEY and SVGAGI. The CDR3 is CASRIRGEASYEQYF. The CDR3, as DNA: TGTGCCAGCAGAATCCGAGGGGAGGCGTCCTACGAGCAGTACTTC.

V is TRBV27 and J is TRBJ2-7, with D perhaps matching TRBD2 (5 bases). Trimming cost V 5 bases and J 0 bases, with 14 bases left between them. Germline CDR1 and CDR2: MNHEY and SMNVEV (reference sequence). The CDR3 is 15 residues long. The CDR3 DNA follows: TGTGCCAGCAGTCCCCGTAGCGTAAGCTCCTACGAGCAGTACTTC. It yields the protein CASSPRSVSSYEQYF.

A few counts support this clone. This sequence joins TRBV24-1 and TRBJ2-3, with 10 bases fitting TRBD2. V lost 4 bases to trimming and J lost 6 bases; unmatched junction nucleotides: 9. The CDR3 is made up of 16 amino acids. Per germline, CDR1 KGHDR and CDR2 SFDVKD. CDR3 protein: CATSETGTSETDTQYF. The CDR3 coding sequence is TGTGCCACCAGTGAAACCGGGACTAGCGAGACGGATACGCAGTATTTT.

This clone was observed once. This rearrangement joins TRBV28 to TRBJ2-3, with 10 bases matching TRBD2. The CDR3 is 18 residues long. The trim removed 3 bases at V and 5 bases at J, leaving 14 bases unmatched. The germline gives CDR1 MDHEN, CDR2 SYDVKM. CDR3 in amino acids: CASSFPSGSGRAGDTQYF. The CDR3 DNA reads as TGTGCCAGCAGTTTTCCATCAGGGAGCGGGAGGGCCGGAGATACGCAGTATTTT.

The chain links TRBV7-9 to TRBJ2-3, with 10 bases that match TRBD2. CDR3 size: 15 residues. Trimming cost V 5 bases and J 1 base; bases outside gene matches: 3. Germline loops: CDR1 SEHNR, CDR2 FQNEAQ (reference sequence). The CDR3 region has the DNA TGTGCCAGCAGCACCGGGACTAGCGGCACAGATACGCAGTATTTT. Translated, it gives CASSTGTSGTDTQYF.

The V call is TRBV6-2 or TRBV6-3, the J call TRBJ1-4; tentative D call: TRBD1 (6 bases). The CDR3 contains 17 residues. Between the trimmed V and J ends, which lost 0 bases and 5 bases, there was a span of 16 bases. The V gene's germline CDR1 is MNHEY and CDR2 SVGEGT. Here the CDR3 reads CASSYSGKGQSNEKLFF. CDR3 in DNA: TGTGCCAGCAGTTACTCCGGCAAAGGACAGTCCAATGAAAAACTGTTTTTT.

This clone occurred a few times. The chain carries TRBV7-9 and TRBJ2-7; 8 bases align to TRBD1. This CDR3 comprises 18 residues. Trimming took 1 base from V and 0 from J; bases not matched to a gene: 11. Germline lookup yields CDR1 SEHNR and CDR2 FQNEAQ (reference sequence). The CDR3 region has the DNA TGTGCCAGCAGCTTAGGCGGACAGGGCCCACCAAGCTCCTACGAGCAGTACTTC. Translation: CASSLGGQGPPSSYEQYF.

The chain links TRBV7-6 to TRBJ1-2; possibly TRBD1 for D (6 bases). There are 14 residues in the CDR3. From germline, CDR1 is SGHVS and CDR2 FNYEAQ. V was cut by 5 bases and J by 6 bases, with 16 bases left in between. CDR3 protein: CASSGLGAGHGYTF. CDR3 nucleotide sequence: TGTGCCAGCAGCGGCCTGGGGGCAGGCCATGGCTACACCTTC.

The chain links TRBV5-4 to TRBJ2-7; 8 bases line up with TRBD1. Germline values: CDR1 SGHNT, CDR2 YYREEE (reference sequence). Trimming removed 1 base from V and 3 bases from J; junction bases left unmatched: 0. This CDR3 has 13 residues. CDR3 in DNA: TGTGCCAGCAGCTTGACAGGGGGCTACGAGCAGTACTTC. It encodes CASSLTGGYEQYF.